The 9 T cell receptor beta chains in this list originate from one sample, sequenced in a study of T cells after yellow fever vaccination. TCRdb used MiXCR to reprocess the 5' RACE reads, holding one entry per CDR3 protein. The repertoire consists of nearly 550,000 distinct CDR3 sequences, with roughly 19% occurring once and the leading ten covering roughly an eighth. Here the sequenced sample was PBMCs, taken 15 days after the yellow fever booster vaccination. These TCRs come from a man aged 25-45 years who received the YFV17D yellow fever vaccine.

The chain carries TRBV6-5 and TRBJ2-7, with D hard to call. From germline, CDR1 is MNHEY and CDR2 SVGAGI. The CDR3 loop spans 11 amino acids. Trimming cost V 6 bases and J 8 bases, with 11 bases left between them. CDR3: CASRSGLKQYF. In DNA, the CDR3 is TGTGCCAGCAGATCGGGCTTGAAGCAGTACTTC.

The gene calls are TRBV5-1 and TRBJ2-1; D is unresolved. The CDR3 has 14 residues. Germline lookup yields CDR1 SGHRS and CDR2 YFSETQ. The V end lost 5 bases, the J end lost 5 bases, and 14 bases lay between the germline ends. The CDR3, as DNA: TGCGCCAGCAGATTCCAGGTCGGCGACAATGAGCAGTTCTTC. Translation gives CASRFQVGDNEQFF.

This clonotype was seen a handful of times. This chain connects TRBV20-1 to TRBJ2-7, with 11 bases that match TRBD2. The CDR3 has 15 amino acids. V lost 4 bases to trimming and J lost 1 base; unmatched junction nucleotides: 6. Germline-derived CDR1 and CDR2 are DFQATT and SNEGSKA (reference sequence). The DNA for the CDR3 is TGCAGTGCTAACCCGGGACTAGCGGTTTCCTACGAGCAGTACTTC. It encodes CSANPGLAVSYEQYF.

The chain has TRBV18 and TRBJ2-3, with D possibly TRBD1 on 5 matching bases. The V gene lost 2 bases and the J gene lost 2 bases, with 14 bases spanning the gap. Germline V gene sequence: CDR1 KGHSH, CDR2 LQKENI. The CDR3 has 16 residues. The CDR3 region has the DNA TGTGCCAGCTCACCATTAAAGGGGCGAAACACAGATACGCAGTATTTT. It yields the protein CASSPLKGRNTDTQYF.

This clonotype came up many times. The chain employs TRBV7-2 and TRBJ2-7; D not resolved. This CDR3 region has 12 residues. Trimming took off 2 bases at V and 6 bases at J, with 8 bases between the two ends. Germline V CDR1 and CDR2: SGHTA, FQGNSA. The CDR3: CASSLLGREQYF. The DNA of the CDR3 is TGTGCCAGCAGCTTATTAGGGCGCGAGCAGTACTTC.

The chain couples TRBV20-1 to TRBJ2-3, with D possibly being TRBD2 (6 bases). CDR1 DFQATT and CDR2 SNEGSKA come from the germline V gene (reference sequence). Deletions cut 4 bases from V and 0 bases from J, with 20 bases between. The CDR3 runs 17 residues. The CDR3 DNA reads as TGCAGTGCTATAGGGGAAGTCGGGACTTTCAGCACAGATACGCAGTATTTT. Encoded protein: CSAIGEVGTFSTDTQYF.

The chain couples TRBV20-1 to TRBJ2-3; D not resolved. Trimming stripped 6 bases from V and 2 bases from J, with 21 bases between. Germline V CDR1 and CDR2: DFQATT, SNEGSKA (reference sequence). This CDR3 region has 16 residues. The CDR3 bases are TGCAGTGCCCCGGATGCGCTCGCCGGAAACACAGATACGCAGTATTTT. The encoded protein is CSAPDALAGNTDTQYF.

This clonotype was observed a handful of times. The chain recombines TRBV6-1 with TRBJ1-5, with D perhaps TRBD1 (5 bases). The germline gives CDR1 MNHNS, CDR2 SASEGT. The CDR3 spans 14 residues. Trimming removed 10 bases at V and 9 bases at J, with 22 bases between. The CDR3, as DNA: TGTGCCACCTTAGAAAACCGGGGCTCGGGGCCCCAGCATTTT. Protein product: CATLENRGSGPQHF.

The rearrangement uses TRBV5-1 and TRBJ2-2; D remains unclear. Per the germline V gene, CDR1 is SGHRS and CDR2 is YFSETQ. V was shortened by 1 base and J by 2 bases, with 9 bases between the two germline ends. The CDR3 covers 15 residues. The CDR3 spells CASSLTSKNTGELFF. CDR3 nucleotide sequence: TGCGCCAGCAGCTTGACGAGCAAAAACACCGGGGAGCTGTTTTTT.